Described below is a single T cell receptor (beta chain) sequence and its context. Its antigen remains unknown. Looked up from germline, CDR1 is SGHVS and CDR2 is FNYEAQ. The V gene lost 2 bases and the J gene lost 2 bases, with 15 bases spanning the gap. The length of the CDR3 is 16 residues. These data belong to a study of T cell responses to AZD1222 COVID-19 vaccine. Study-wide background: Second-dose groups at about 4 or about 12 weeks were pooled.

Study results and limitations: With two AZD1222 doses given, Spike-specific TCR breadth and depth both rose.

Clones were sequenced by immunoSEQ multiplex PCR, and TCRdb holds only the in-frame ones, with some missing. The sample contains some 120,000 clones, about 89% of which appear only once. The sample consisted of peripheral blood, taken on day 0 of AZD1222 vaccination. The sequence was collected from an adult in good health. V usage is TRBV7-6 and J usage is TRBJ2-5, with D possibly being TRBD1 (5 bases). CDR3 sequence (DNA): TGTGCCAGCAGCTTAAGTGGACACAGGACACAAGAGACCCAGTACTTC. This gives the protein CASSLSGHRTQETQYF.